This TCR beta chain was sequenced during a study of beta chain features in type 1 diabetes (dated by TCRdb to the late 2010s). Turning to the overall study: Patients and healthy donors did not differ in mean age, gender distribution, total cell number or subset yield. Naive and central memory subsets were obtained from all 30 or so donors, but regulatory and stem cell-like memory subsets were isolated from only 8 patients and about eight healthy donors. A total of approximately 100 million sorted cells were examined across all samples, and the number of cells per subset was strongly correlated with RNA yield. The study compared the TCRB repertoires of sorted circulating CD4+ T cell subsets in recently diagnosed type 1 diabetes patients with those in matched healthy donors. The full study reports these points: Patients with type 1 diabetes made fewer insertions and deleted more nucleotides at VDJ recombination sites, implying thymic rearrangement abnormalities. Because the HLA sub-analyses included only small numbers of individuals, any influence of HLA type on TCRB rearrangement was left unresolved. Because cDNA rather than genomic DNA was sequenced, highly expressing activated cells could have been over-represented, although no difference in activation and CD3 levels was found between groups. PCR may preferentially amplify shorter templates, but because patient and control samples were amplified and corrected together, any resulting skew would affect both groups equally. In all four CD4+ subsets, TCRB CDR3 length was moderately but significantly shorter in type 1 diabetes patients. The naive, central memory and regulatory TCRB repertoires appeared to resemble one another more closely among patients than among healthy donors.

A single peripheral blood draw of around 100 mL on average was collected from each donor into heparinised tubes. A BD FACSAria II and a panel including CD45RO, CCR7, CD25, CD127, CD95 and CD27 were used to sort naive, central memory, regulatory and stem cell-like memory CD4+ T cells. All sorted populations exceeded 95% purity. Right away, PBMCs were isolated by Lymphoprep density gradient centrifugation and were stained directly, with no culture step. So that batch effects would be minimized, each experiment stained and sorted samples in pairs, pairing one healthy donor with one patient. The High Capacity cDNA Reverse Transcription Kit was used to reverse transcribe all of the isolated RNA, meaning that expressed TCRB transcripts were what got sequenced. Deep immunoSEQ sequencing was performed on naive, central memory and regulatory T cell samples, with an average of about 3.6 million total reads per sample. After sorted cells were lysed in RLT buffer, RNA was extracted with DNase-treated RNeasy Micro or Mini kits, with the choice depending on cell number. Each cell subset was processed separately to prevent cross-contamination, with patient and healthy donor samples processed together. Using the immunoSEQ multiplex PCR, TCRB sequences were amplified from cDNA into 87-bp fragments spanning the CDR3 region. Sequencing of the amplicons was done on the Illumina HiSeq platform. Under the source paper's analysis protocol: Synthetic template baselines were used to correct PCR bias computationally, reads within Hamming distance 2 were collapsed together, and singletons that could not be merged were discarded. Reads were aligned against IMGT so that V, D and J genes, CDR3 length and insertions or deletions at six rearrangement sites could be assigned. Clonotype counts were normalized to sorted cell number within each subset before computing true diversity and Gini coefficients with the tcR R package. Repertoire sharing was quantified using the overlap coefficient calculated on TCRB nucleotide sequences. Out-of-frame TCRB sequences from naive cells were analyzed as a proxy for the pre-selection repertoire. The clones in this table, taken by TCRdb from immuneACCESS, are in-frame only. Not every clone is retained; where verified, under half of the shortfall comes from an unresolved V gene, and the cause of the rest is unknown. That table supplies the V and J calls and clone size; D and trimming were determined from the DNA. For this sample there are 200,000 to 250,000 clones; roughly 9.6% appear just once. The top ten hold about 0.037% of the sample.

In its sample, this clone was seen many times. The antigen it binds to is not known. No base quality information exists; no much larger clone differs at one position. The CDR3 runs 14 residues from the cysteine to the phenylalanine. Only CDR3 DNA is held: 42 bases, read in frame from base 1. The germline V gene sets CDR1 to SGHTA and CDR2 to FQGNSA. V is reduced by 5 bases and J by 2 bases, leaving a spacing of 13 bases between them. The sequence links TRBV7-2 to TRBJ2-7, with a tentative D gene TRBD1 over 5 matching bases. The source is a woman aged 18 to 35 in good health. Sequenced sample: naive CD4+ T cells from blood. Taken with the paper, the label for cell subset or site translates to: true naive CD4+ T cells. For the CDR3, the sequence is CASSPGYGAYEQYF. The DNA reads as follows: TGTGCCAGCAGCCCAGGGTACGGTGCCTACGAGCAGTACTTC.